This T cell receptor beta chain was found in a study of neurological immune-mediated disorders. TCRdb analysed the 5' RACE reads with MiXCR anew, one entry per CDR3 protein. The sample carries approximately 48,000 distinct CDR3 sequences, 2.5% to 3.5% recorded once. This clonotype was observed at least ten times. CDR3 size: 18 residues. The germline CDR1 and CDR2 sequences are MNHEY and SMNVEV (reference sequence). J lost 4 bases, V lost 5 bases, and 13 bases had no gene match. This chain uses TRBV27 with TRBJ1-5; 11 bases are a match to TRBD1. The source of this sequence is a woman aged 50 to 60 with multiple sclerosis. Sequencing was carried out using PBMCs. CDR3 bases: TGTGCCAGCAGTACTTGGGGACAGGGGGTAAATGGTAATCAGCCCCAGCATTTT. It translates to CASSTWGQGVNGNQPQHF.